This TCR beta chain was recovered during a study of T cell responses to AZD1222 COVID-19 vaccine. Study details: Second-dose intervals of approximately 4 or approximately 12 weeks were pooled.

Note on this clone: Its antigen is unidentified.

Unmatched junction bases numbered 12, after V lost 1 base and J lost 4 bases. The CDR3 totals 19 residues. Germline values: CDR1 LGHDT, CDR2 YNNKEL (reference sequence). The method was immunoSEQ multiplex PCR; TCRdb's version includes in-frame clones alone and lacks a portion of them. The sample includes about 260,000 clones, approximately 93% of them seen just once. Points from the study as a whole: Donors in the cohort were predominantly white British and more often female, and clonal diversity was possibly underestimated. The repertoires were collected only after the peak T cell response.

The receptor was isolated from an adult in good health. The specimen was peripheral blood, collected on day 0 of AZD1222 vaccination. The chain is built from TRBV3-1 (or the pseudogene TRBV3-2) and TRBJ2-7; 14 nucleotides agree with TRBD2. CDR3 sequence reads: CASSQVPLSTSGRGYEQYF. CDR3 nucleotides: TGTGCCAGCAGCCAAGTACCACTATCGACTAGCGGGAGGGGGTACGAGCAGTACTTC.